The clone carrying this TCR beta chain was recorded at least ten times. Antigen: not known. V was pared by 0 bases and J by 2 bases, with 11 bases between. This CDR3 spans 15 amino acids. Germline values: CDR1 SGHRS, CDR2 YFSETQ. Cells sorted as Tregs were CD4+, CD25+ and CD127-/low. One entry per CDR3 protein results from TCRdb running MiXCR on the 5' RACE reads. The sample records about 57,000 distinct CDR3 sequences, 26% being singletons. General observations from the study: Tumor memory CD4+ T cell TCR gene usage was found to cluster with blood and lymph node memory CD4+ cells and with lymph node naive CD4+ cells. Greatest tumor Treg TCR overlap was with tumor naive CD4+ cells.

The source of this sequence is a female donor with breast cancer. The genes are TRBV5-1 and TRBJ1-1, with a weak D call TRBD1 (5 bases). Sequencing used tumor-infiltrating Tregs sorted from the breast tumor. Here the CDR3 DNA reads TGCGCCAGCAGCTTGGTCGCAGGACAAAACACTGAAGCTTTCTTT. It encodes CASSLVAGQNTEAFF. Complete variable domain (other parts from reference TRBV5-1 and TRBJ1-1): KAGVTQTPRYLIKTRGQQVTLSCSPISGHRSVSWYQQTPGQGLQFLFEYFSETQRNKGNFPGRFSGRQFSNSRSEMNVSTLELGDSALYLCASSLVAGQNTEAFFGQGTRLTVV.